Below are 13 T cell receptor beta chains sequenced from a single sample in a study of cytomegalovirus exposure and HLA in healthy donors. Vbeta (60) and Jbeta (13) primers were used in the PCR. Some clones are missing from TCRdb's copy, which holds only in-frame ones; the method was immunoSEQ multiplex PCR. The sample shows some 140,000 clones, 79% of them seen only once. Specimen: PBMCs. The receptor set was obtained from a man between 25 and 39 years old in good health and CMV-seropositive.

The chain is built from TRBV5-1 and TRBJ1-2; 10 bases fit TRBD1. CDR3 length: 15 residues. V was pared by 3 bases and J by 0 bases, with 2 bases of the junction left unmatched. Germline CDR1 is SGHRS and CDR2 is YFSETQ. CDR3 protein: CASSSGQGANYGYTF. CDR3 nucleotides: TGCGCCAGCAGCTCAGGACAGGGGGCTAACTATGGCTACACCTTC.

The V call is TRBV27, the J call TRBJ2-3; TRBD2 matches 7 bases. V was pared by 1 base and J by 3 bases, with 10 bases of the junction left unmatched. The CDR3 has 17 amino acids. Germline V gives CDR1 MNHEY, CDR2 SMNVEV (reference sequence). The CDR3 region has the DNA TGTGCCAGCAGTTTATTGGCGCGGCTAGCGGAGACAGATACGCAGTATTTT. It translates to CASSLLARLAETDTQYF.

The chain links TRBV18 to TRBJ1-1; TRBD1 aligns across 7 bases. Germline CDR1 and CDR2: KGHSH and LQKENI. This CDR3 spans 14 amino acids. V was pared by 4 bases and J by 4 bases, with 6 bases of the junction left unmatched. The DNA for the CDR3 is TGTGCCAGCTCACACGACAGGGTGGGCACTGAAGCTTTCTTT. It yields the protein CASSHDRVGTEAFF.

This clone was observed a few times. For the CDR3, the DNA is TGCGCCAGCAGCCCTCAGGGGATAGGAGCTTTCTTT. Protein: CASSPQGIGAFF. The V call is TRBV4-1, the J call TRBJ1-1, with a weak D call TRBD1 (6 bases). This CDR3 contains 12 residues. V was shortened by 4 bases and J by 10 bases, with 13 bases between the two germline ends. Germline V CDR1 and CDR2: MGHRA, YSYEKL.

This clone was observed once. This rearrangement joins TRBV11-1 to TRBJ2-5; 7 positions agree with TRBD1. V shed 5 bases, J shed 5 bases, and the junction held 5 bases outside the gene matches. The CDR3 has 13 amino acids. CDR1 is SGHAT and CDR2 is FQDESV in the germline V gene (reference sequence). The CDR3, as DNA: TGTGCCAGCAGCGACAGGGTCCAGGAGACCCAGTACTTC. Amino acids: CASSDRVQETQYF. The whole variable domain, remainder taken from reference TRBV11-1 and TRBJ2-5, is EAEVAQSPRYKITEKSQAVAFWCDPISGHATLYWYRQILGQGPELLVQFQDESVVDDSQLPKDRFSAERLKGVDSTLKIQPAELGDSAMYLCASSDRVQETQYFGPGTRLLVL.

This clone came up a few times. The J gene is TRBJ1-1, the V gene TRBV29-1, with a possible D match to TRBD1 (6 bases). Germline V gene sequence: CDR1 SQVTM, CDR2 ANQGSEA. This CDR3 has 10 residues. Trimming took 5 bases from V and 9 from J, leaving 10 bases between them. The CDR3, as DNA: TGCAGCGTTCAGGGGTTGCAAGCTTTCTTT. It yields the protein CSVQGLQAFF.

The CDR3 loop is CASSQTTAMNTEAFF. DNA of the CDR3: TGCGCCAGCAGCCAGACTACCGCGATGAACACTGAAGCTTTCTTT. This chain links TRBV4-3 with TRBJ1-1; D call uncertain. The CDR3 has 15 amino acids. Trimming shortened V by 3 bases and J by 0 bases, and 11 bases separated the two germline ends. Germline V gene lookup returns CDR1 LGHNA and CDR2 YSLEER.

This chain uses TRBV7-2 with TRBJ2-7, with TRBD2 as a possible D gene (5 bases). The CDR3 is 14 residues long. Germline V gives CDR1 SGHTA, CDR2 FQGNSA. V lost 2 bases and J lost 1, with 9 bases in between. The CDR3 sequence: CASSLSPGSYEQYF. In DNA form, the CDR3 reads TGTGCCAGCAGCTTAAGTCCGGGATCCTACGAGCAGTACTTC.

CDR3 DNA sequence: TGTGCCAGCAGGCTACGGGGATCCTATAATTCACCCCTCCACTTT. Translated: CASRLRGSYNSPLHF. V and J are TRBV6-1 and TRBJ1-6; no clear D gene. This CDR3 has 15 residues. Germline values: CDR1 MNHNS, CDR2 SASEGT. Trimming cost V 6 bases and J 1 base, with 10 bases left between them.

The chain is built from TRBV27 and TRBJ2-7; possibly TRBD2 for D (5 bases). CDR1 and CDR2 (germline): MNHEY, SMNVEV (reference sequence). The CDR3 consists of 16 residues. Deletions cut 3 bases from V and 0 bases from J, with 15 bases between. In DNA form, the CDR3 reads TGTGCCAGCAGTTTTAGGGTAAGCGGCAGCTCCTACGAGCAGTACTTC. Translated, it gives CASSFRVSGSSYEQYF.

This clone has a single count. The V and J genes are TRBV27 and TRBJ2-6, with 7 bases fitting TRBD1. From germline, CDR1 is MNHEY and CDR2 SMNVEV (reference sequence). This CDR3 has 16 residues. V lost 6 bases to trimming and J lost 0 bases; unmatched junction nucleotides: 5. The CDR3 nucleotides are TGTGCCAGCAGCCGGGACAGAAGCTCTGGGGCCAACGTCCTGACTTTC. Translated, it gives CASSRDRSSGANVLTF.

The gene calls are TRBV15 and TRBJ2-7; TRBD2 agrees at 9 bases. The CDR3 has 15 residues. V lost 0 bases and J lost 3; bases outside the gene matches: 3. Germline values: CDR1 LNHNV, CDR2 YYDKDF (reference sequence). The CDR3 nucleotides are TGTGCCACCAGCAGAGATCGTAGCGGGGGCTACGAGCAGTACTTC. Translating gives CATSRDRSGGYEQYF.

CDR3 bases: TGTGCCAGCAGCCCTAGGGGGAGCGGCCCATCCTACAATGAGCAGTTCTTC. Residues: CASSPRGSGPSYNEQFF. The J gene is TRBJ2-1, the V gene TRBV7-8; D perhaps matches TRBD1 (6 bases). Trimming took 5 bases from V and 1 from J, leaving 18 bases between them. The CDR3 has 17 amino acids. CDR1 is SGHVS and CDR2 is FQNEAQ in the germline V gene.